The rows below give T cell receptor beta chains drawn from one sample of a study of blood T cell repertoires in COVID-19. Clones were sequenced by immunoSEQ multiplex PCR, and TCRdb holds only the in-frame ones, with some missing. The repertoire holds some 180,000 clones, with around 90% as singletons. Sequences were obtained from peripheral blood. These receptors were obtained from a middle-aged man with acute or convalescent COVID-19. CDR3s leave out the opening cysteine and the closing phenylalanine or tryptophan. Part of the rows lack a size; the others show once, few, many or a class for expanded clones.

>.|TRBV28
ASSRGRSYNSPLH
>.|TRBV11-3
ASSLDGAGGMNTEAF
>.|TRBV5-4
ASSLYPVGGEQY
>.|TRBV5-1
ASATSGGPLDTQY
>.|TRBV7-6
ASSLTSGAQETQY
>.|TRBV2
ASTMTGGNTEAF
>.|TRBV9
ASSPQAGHPIEAF
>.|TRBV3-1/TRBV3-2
ASSSRDRDGTEAF
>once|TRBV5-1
ASRINPQGNTEAF
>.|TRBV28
ASTRGTYNSPLH
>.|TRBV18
ASSREGLSNQPQH
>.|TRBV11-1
ASSRESDQPQH
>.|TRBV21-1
ASSKVKGQGRTGNTIY
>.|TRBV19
ASSDKLSYEQY
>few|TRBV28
ASSRLGSSYEQY
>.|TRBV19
ATGGNQPQH
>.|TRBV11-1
ASSWGGGWIEQF
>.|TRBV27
ASSLFGQVNTEAF
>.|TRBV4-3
ASSQDSRGRGIGGYT
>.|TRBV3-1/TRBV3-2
ASSQDVTGVVYGYT
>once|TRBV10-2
ASSEGLNTIY
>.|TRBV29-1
SVDQLRANEQF
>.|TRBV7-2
ASSFQGADTQY
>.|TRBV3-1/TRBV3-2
ASSQDPGGEAF
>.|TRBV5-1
ASSLLPGQGVSQPQH
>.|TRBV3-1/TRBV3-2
ASSLTGVGELF
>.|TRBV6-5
ASRGQGTETQY
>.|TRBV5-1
ASSLSPSGTGELF
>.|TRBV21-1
ASSKPRPCYEQY
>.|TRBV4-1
ASSQDEQRGGLSGNEQF
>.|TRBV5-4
ASSLTTTNEQF
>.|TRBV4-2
ASSPQGADGELF
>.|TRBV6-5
ASRDEGQLAYEQY
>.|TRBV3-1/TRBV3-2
ASSQWTSGGAGNIQY
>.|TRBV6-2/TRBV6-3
ASNPRASGNEQF
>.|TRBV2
ASSEDLAGAYNEQF
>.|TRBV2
ASTGTGNQPQH
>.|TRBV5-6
ASSLWDTIEKLF
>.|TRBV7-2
ASSPRVRDTEAF
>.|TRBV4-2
ASSQATGGGNRASWYGYT
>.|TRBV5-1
ASSLGLAGEDEQF
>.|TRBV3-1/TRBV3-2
ASSQDRGYNEKLF
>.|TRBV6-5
ASARDWEETQY
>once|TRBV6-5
ASGGALDTQY
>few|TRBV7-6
ASSRQPTGQGSGTEAF
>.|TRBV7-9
ASSQDRPEQF
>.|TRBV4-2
ASSQVSGTGISYEQY
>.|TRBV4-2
ASSQGLGGSGELF
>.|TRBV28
ASSPDSSTYGYT
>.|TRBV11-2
ASRLTPPGSGANVLT